This paragraph covers one T cell receptor (beta chain) sequence. This sample was included in a study of T-cell reconstitution after alpha-beta-depleted transplantation in children. During its preparation, the TCRbeta library received unique molecular identifiers. TCRdb used MiXCR to reprocess the PCR reads, holding one entry per CDR3 protein. The sample has about 610,000 distinct CDR3 sequences; more than 9% are singletons. The TCR originated in a human donor who donated a stem cell graft to a child with acute myeloid leukemia. The sample was PBMCs from the stem cell graft donor, taken from the stem cell graft.

CDR3 DNA sequence: TGTGCCAGCGGGATTTACCGACAGGGCGGGCGAGGGGATACGCAGTATTTT. Translated, it gives CASGIYRQGGRGDTQYF. The rearrangement links TRBV28 to TRBJ2-3, with 7 bases matching TRBD1. The CDR3 loop spans 17 amino acids. V lost 8 bases and J lost 6; bases outside the gene matches: 20. In germline, CDR1 is MDHEN, CDR2 SYDVKM.